This T cell receptor (beta chain) was obtained from a study of post-analysis software for immune sequencing data. The library was made from cDNA and included unique molecular identifiers. Via MiXCR, TCRdb re-called the PCR reads, giving one row per CDR3 protein. The table records under 200,000 distinct CDR3 sequences, under 40% of them present only once. The CDR3 runs 14 residues. Study results and limitations: Among multiple sclerosis patients, normalized Chao1 diversity was significantly below that of controls. Strong co-clustering by F measure was seen for same-batch samples. In patients, about five TRBV segments were more frequent than in controls, with TRBV5-6, TRBV5-1 and TRBV20-1 among them.

This clonotype was recorded once. Its antigen is not known. The input for sequencing was blood, taken after autologous hematopoietic stem cell transplantation. J is TRBJ2-5 and V is TRBV12-3 or TRBV12-4; 8 bases fit TRBD2. The J call is doubtful: the DNA matches TRBJ2-7 better. This sequence originates from a girl under 18 with multiple sclerosis. As DNA, the CDR3 is TGTGCCAGCAAGTTCAACGGGAGGGAAAACGAGCAGTACTTC. Encoded protein: CASKFNGRENEQYF.